The T cell receptor (beta chain) under discussion was sequenced for a study of technical replicates of blood from a few donors. TCRdb's copy holds only in-frame clones and misses some; the assay was immunoSEQ multiplex PCR. The sample has about 12,000 clones; approximately 95% are singletons. CDR1 and CDR2 (germline): MNHEY, SMNVEV (reference sequence). The CDR3 contains 14 residues. V trimming: 3 bases; J trimming: 6 bases; junction bases outside the gene matches: 6. The receptor was isolated from a human donor in good health. V usage is TRBV27 and J usage is TRBJ2-7; 9 bases are a match to TRBD1. The sample taken for sequencing was PBMCs. In DNA form, the CDR3 reads TGTGCCAGCAGTTTGTGGGACAGGGTTTCCGAGCAGTACTTC. Its protein product is CASSLWDRVSEQYF.